The text below deals with one T cell receptor (beta chain). The target antigen is unknown. Germline V gene lookup returns CDR1 SGDLS and CDR2 YYNGEE. V shed 0 bases, J shed 2 bases, and the junction held 7 bases outside the gene matches. The CDR3 loop spans 16 amino acids. Sequenced by immunoSEQ multiplex PCR; TCRdb stores in-frame clones only, minus some. In the table there are roughly 87,000 clones, about nine tenths of which are singletons. The data are from a study of OX40 agonist ivuxolimab in advanced cancers. General study findings and limits: The specificity for antigen of the expanded peripheral T cells was not determined.

The rearrangement links TRBV9 to TRBJ2-7; 8 bases map to TRBD1. The source of this sequence is an adult with an advanced solid tumor such as melanoma, head and neck, liver or kidney cancer. The sample consisted of CD4+ or CD8+ T cells sorted from blood, taken in a trial of the OX40 agonist ivuxolimab. This CDR3 is CASSVGPGQATYEQYF. As DNA, the CDR3 is TGTGCCAGCAGCGTAGGGCCGGGACAGGCAACCTACGAGCAGTACTTC.